The 23 T cell receptor beta chains in this list originate from one sample, sequenced in a study of CD8+CD57+ T cells in acquired aplastic anemia. TCR beta VDJ combinations and CDR3 sequences were profiled from genomic DNA. From the reads, TCRdb called clonotypes with MiXCR, one entry per CDR3 protein. Of some 160,000 distinct CDR3 sequences in the sample, around 47% were seen once. The authors sequenced patients whose flow cytometry had shown CD8+CD57+ cell expansion. The specimen was sorted CD4+, CD8+, or CD8+CD57+ T cells (not recorded which) from PBMCs. The receptors come from a human donor with aplastic anemia.

The rearrangement uses TRBV19 and TRBJ2-3; 9 bases map to TRBD1. Trimming took 5 bases from V and 3 from J; bases not matched to a gene: 6. The CDR3 contains 15 residues. The germline CDR1 and CDR2 sequences are LNHDA and SQIVND (reference sequence). The DNA for the CDR3 is TGTGCCAGTAGTGGGTCCGGGACAGGGACAGATACGCAGTATTTT. Translation gives CASSGSGTGTDTQYF.

The chain combines TRBV6-2 or TRBV6-3 with TRBJ2-3; a possible D gene is TRBD1 (6 bases). Germline CDR1 and CDR2: MNHEY and SVGEGT. The CDR3 spans 17 residues. The V and J ends lost 0 bases and 0 bases respectively, with 13 bases between them. The CDR3 sequence is CASSYSSGGPSTDTQYF. CDR3 coding DNA: TGTGCCAGCAGTTACTCGAGTGGGGGCCCGAGCACAGATACGCAGTATTTT.

This clonotype occurred many times. The chain couples TRBV11-2 to TRBJ1-4, with unresolved D. The CDR3 contains 14 residues. Looked up from germline, CDR1 is SGHAT and CDR2 is FQNNGV. V was pared by 2 bases and J by 4 bases, with 8 bases between. CDR3 region: CASSLNSRNEKLFF. As DNA, the CDR3 is TGTGCCAGCAGCTTAAACAGCCGTAATGAAAAACTGTTTTTT.

This clonotype was seen repeatedly, ten times or more. This chain connects TRBV2 to TRBJ2-3; D is uncertain. Germline loops: CDR1 SNHLY, CDR2 FYNNEI. This CDR3 has 13 amino acids. V lost 7 bases, J lost 1 base, and 9 bases lay in between. The CDR3: CASIPFRTDTQYF. The CDR3 DNA follows: TGTGCCAGCATCCCGTTTCGCACAGATACGCAGTATTTT.

The chain employs TRBV2 and TRBJ2-7, with 7 nucleotides matching TRBD2. The CDR3 consists of 13 residues. J was trimmed by 7 bases and V by 4 bases; bases with no gene match: 7. The V gene's germline CDR1 is SNHLY and CDR2 FYNNEI. The CDR3 here is CASSVGRSREQYV. DNA of the CDR3: TGTGCCAGCAGTGTCGGGAGGTCGAGGGAGCAGTACGTC.

In the case of this clonotype: This could be a read error, since a much larger clone is one nucleotide away. The chain couples TRBV12-3 or TRBV12-4 to TRBJ2-1; D unclear. This CDR3 is 11 amino acids long. This chain's CDR3 is CAGSLGAEQFF. The CDR3, as DNA: TGTGCCGGCAGCTTGGGCGCCGAGCAGTTCTTC.

The CDR3: CASSLDTGRVKQYF. CDR3 nucleotides: TGTGCCAGCAGCTTAGACACGGGGAGGGTCAAGCAGTACTTC. This chain links TRBV7-6 with TRBJ2-7; 7 bases line up with TRBD2. The CDR3 totals 14 residues. V gave up 1 base and J gave up 8 bases; unmatched junction bases: 8. Germline CDR1 and CDR2: SGHVS and FNYEAQ.

Comment on this clonotype: A much larger clone differs by one base, so this may be a read error. Given the absence of the conserved phenylalanine or tryptophan at the CDR3 end, a read error is likely. This chain connects TRBV5-1 to TRBJ2-1; 10 bases are shared with TRBD2. Germline CDR1 SGHRS, CDR2 YFSETQ. Trimming cost V 1 base and J 7 bases; bases outside gene matches: 5. This CDR3 has 15 amino acids. The CDR3 region is CASSLSLAGVNEQFV. The CDR3, as DNA: TGCGCCAGCAGCTTGAGCCTAGCGGGAGTTAATGAGCAGTTCGTC.

V gene TRBV2 combines with J gene TRBJ2-1, with 9 bases lining up with TRBD2. Germline V gene data show CDR1 as SNHLY and CDR2 as FYNNEI. V shed 6 bases, J shed 3 bases, and the junction held 9 bases outside the gene matches. CDR3 length: 16 amino acids. The CDR3 DNA follows: TGTGCCAGCAGGGCCCTAGCGGGGAGAAGCTACAATGAGCAGTTCTTC. Its protein product is CASRALAGRSYNEQFF.

V gene TRBV7-9 combines with J gene TRBJ1-5; D is possibly TRBD1 (5 bases). The CDR3 length is 15 residues. Trimming took 1 base from V and 0 from J, leaving 7 bases between them. The germline V gene has CDR1 SEHNR and CDR2 FQNEAQ (reference sequence). CDR3: CASSLGDASNQPQHF. CDR3 nucleotides: TGTGCCAGCAGCTTAGGGGACGCTAGCAATCAGCCCCAGCATTTT.

This clonotype was picked up many times. The chain combines TRBV24-1 with TRBJ2-2; 8 nucleotides match TRBD2. The CDR3 contains 15 residues. J gave up 3 bases and V 3 bases, and 2 bases lay outside the gene matches. Germline V gives CDR1 KGHDR, CDR2 SFDVKD. Here the CDR3 DNA reads TGTGCCACCAGTGATATACTAGCGGACACCGGGGAGCTGTTTTTT. Translated, it gives CATSDILADTGELFF.

The chain combines TRBV19 with TRBJ1-1; D might be TRBD1 (5 bases). The CDR3 has 15 amino acids. Trimming cost V 6 bases and J 0 bases, with 14 bases left between them. From germline, CDR1 is LNHDA and CDR2 SQIVND (reference sequence). CDR3 sequence reads: CASRSGHRLNTEAFF. DNA for the CDR3: TGTGCCAGTAGATCAGGGCACCGATTGAACACTGAAGCTTTCTTT.

In DNA, the CDR3 is TGTGCCAGTAGCCCGGGACAGGGGGCCGCAGATACGCAGTATTTT. Translated: CASSPGQGAADTQYF. The gene calls are TRBV19 and TRBJ2-3; 12 nucleotides match TRBD1. Germline CDR1 reads LNHDA; CDR2 reads SQIVND (reference sequence). This CDR3 contains 15 residues. Losses at the gene ends were 6 bases for V and 4 bases for J; bases not matched to a gene: 5.

On this clonotype itself: A much larger clone lies a single base off, so this may be a read error. The V call is TRBV7-2, the J call TRBJ2-1, with TRBD2 identical over 8 bases. Germline CDR1 reads SGHTA; CDR2 reads FQGNSA. The CDR3 runs to 16 residues. CDR3 sequence reads: CASSVAGTMSYNDQFF. The DNA of the CDR3 is TGTGCCAGCAGCGTAGCGGGGACCATGTCCTACAATGATCAGTTCTTC.

This clonotype was counted at least ten times. This chain links TRBV19 with TRBJ1-5, with D maybe TRBD1 (5 bases). Per the germline V gene, CDR1 is LNHDA and CDR2 is SQIVND (reference sequence). V was pared by 6 bases and J by 0 bases, with 9 bases between. The CDR3 totals 14 residues. CDR3 in DNA: TGTGCCAGTAGACAGGATTATAGCAATCAGCCCCAGCATTTT. Protein product: CASRQDYSNQPQHF.

The chain joins TRBV4-2 to TRBJ2-7, with 8 bases identical to TRBD1. The length of the CDR3 is 14 residues. V dropped 4 bases and J dropped 4; count of bases not matched to a gene: 6. Germline loops: CDR1 LGHNA, CDR2 YNFKEQ. The CDR3 nucleotides read TGTGCCAGCAGCCGGCCGGGACAGGAGTACGAGCAGTACTTC. Translating it yields CASSRPGQEYEQYF.

The chain recombines TRBV5-1 with TRBJ2-6, with TRBD1 identical over 8 bases. Germline CDR1 and CDR2: SGHRS and YFSETQ. J gave up 0 bases and V 4 bases, and 6 bases lay outside the gene matches. The CDR3 contains 17 residues. The CDR3 DNA is TGCGCCAGCAGCGCAGGGGGCGCGGGCTCTGGGGCCAACGTCCTGACTTTC. It encodes CASSAGGAGSGANVLTF.

In this sample, this clonotype turned up a few times. The genes are TRBV4-2 and TRBJ2-3, with 7 bases matching TRBD2. The CDR3 length is 17 residues. Germline CDR1 reads LGHNA; CDR2 reads YNFKEQ. V lost 0 bases to trimming and J lost 0 bases; unmatched junction nucleotides: 6. In nucleotides, the CDR3 is TGTGCCAGCAGCCAAGATGACCCGCGGGGGAGCACAGATACGCAGTATTTT. As protein: CASSQDDPRGSTDTQYF.

The chain uses TRBV13 and TRBJ2-1, with a tentative D call TRBD2 (6 bases). Germline CDR1 PRHDT, CDR2 FYEKMQ (reference sequence). The CDR3 totals 16 residues. Trimming took 6 bases from V and 1 from J, leaving 16 bases between them. CDR3 sequence (DNA): TGTGCCAGCAGTTTATCTGCGGGAAGTTCCTACAATGAGCAGTTCTTC. Residues: CASSLSAGSSYNEQFF.

The rearrangement joins TRBV20-1 to TRBJ1-4; D call uncertain. Germline V gene data show CDR1 as DFQATT and CDR2 as SNEGSKA (reference sequence). Trimming took off 3 bases at V and 6 bases at J, with 14 bases between the two ends. The CDR3 length is 14 residues. The CDR3 coding sequence is TGCAGTGCTAGGGCAACCCTTAATGATGAAAAACTGTTTTTT. Translating it yields CSARATLNDEKLFF.

The chain couples TRBV7-8 to TRBJ2-7; the D is unclear. V lost 6 bases and J lost 2, with 8 bases in between. The CDR3 sequence is 12 residues long. Looked up from germline, CDR1 is SGHVS and CDR2 is FQNEAQ. The CDR3 DNA is TGTGCCAGCAGTCCAAACCCCTACGAGCAGTACTTC. This sequence encodes CASSPNPYEQYF.

As for this clonotype: With a much larger clone just one base away, this may be a read error. V and J are TRBV20-1 and TRBJ2-3, with TRBD2 matching 13 bases. In germline, CDR1 is DFQATT, CDR2 SNEGSKA (reference sequence). The CDR3 contains 16 residues. V was pared by 2 bases and J by 8 bases, with 10 bases of the junction left unmatched. The CDR3: CSARSPGLAGSGTQYF. CDR3 DNA sequence: TGCAGTGCTAGAAGTCCGGGACTAGCGGGATCGGGTACGCAGTATTTT.

Concerning this clonotype: At one boundary the junction diverges from the germline segment, which might be a read error. The chain combines TRBV20-1 with TRBJ2-6, with TRBD2 identical over 10 bases. CDR1 and CDR2 (germline): DFQATT, SNEGSKA (reference sequence). The CDR3 extends over 15 amino acids. The CDR3 is CSAGEGLAGANVLTF. The CDR3 DNA sequence: TGCAGTGCTGGAGAGGGACTAGCGGGGGCCAACGTCCTGACTTTC.